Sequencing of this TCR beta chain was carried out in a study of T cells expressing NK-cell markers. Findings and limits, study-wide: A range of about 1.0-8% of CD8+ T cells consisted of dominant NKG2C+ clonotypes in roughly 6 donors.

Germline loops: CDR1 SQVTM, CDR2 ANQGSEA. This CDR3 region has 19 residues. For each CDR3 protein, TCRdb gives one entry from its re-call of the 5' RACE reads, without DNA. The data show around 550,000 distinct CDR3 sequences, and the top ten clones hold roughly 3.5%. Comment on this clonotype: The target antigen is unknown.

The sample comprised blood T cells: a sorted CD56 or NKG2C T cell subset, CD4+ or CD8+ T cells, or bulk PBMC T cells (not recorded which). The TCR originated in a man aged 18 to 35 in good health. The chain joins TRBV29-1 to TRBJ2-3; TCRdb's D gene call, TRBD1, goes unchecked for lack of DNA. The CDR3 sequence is CSVHPKGDRGGTSTDTQYF.